This T cell receptor beta chain is from a study of blood T cell repertoires in COVID-19. Whole-study context: Samples taken during acute and convalescent COVID-19 were collected in the United States, Italy and Spain. T cells, B-cell-depleted T cells, or PBMCs supplied cDNA or gDNA.

In the original processing: Reference gene primers were amplified, and this amplification served to estimate nucleated cell counts. The assay was immunoSEQ multiplex PCR, and TCRdb's table has in-frame clones only and misses some. The V and J calls and the clone size are those of that table, but D and trimming were determined from the DNA. The sample has over 150,000 clones, approximately 91% seen once. The ends lost 2 bases at V and 11 bases at J; junction bases unmatched: 9. Germline-derived CDR1 and CDR2 are GTSNPN and SVGIG (reference sequence). This CDR3 comprises 13 residues. The sample was peripheral blood. The receptor was isolated from a man aged 18 to 35 with acute or convalescent COVID-19. The chain uses TRBV30 and TRBJ1-5; 7 bases match TRBD1. DNA for the CDR3: TGTGCCTGGAGTCTAACAGGGGTTAGGGCCCAGCATTTT. Encoded protein: CAWSLTGVRAQHF.